Below are 27 T cell receptor beta chains sequenced from a single sample in a study of CD8 T cells in ankylosing spondylitis (dated by TCRdb to 2015 to 2018). The library was made by 5' RACE. The reads were generated on an Illumina HiSeq 2500. TCRdb handled the public reads itself, with Q25 trimming in fastp and clone calling in MiXCR, and kept productive beta chains. Entries are consolidated by CDR3 protein sequence, retaining the most common genes and DNA. The sample yields some 39,000 distinct CDR3 sequences; around 15% were counted once. The ten largest clones take up 25% to 35% of the sample. Input material: synovial fluid, either unsorted or a sorted T cell fraction (not recorded which). The receptors were sampled from a male donor with ankylosing spondylitis.

This clonotype was found many times. The rearrangement uses TRBV11-2 and TRBJ2-7; TRBD2 might be the D (6 bases). V was pared by 3 bases and J by 3 bases, with 15 bases between. CDR3 length equals 15 residues. CDR1 is SGHAT and CDR2 is FQNNGV in the germline V gene. CDR3 amino acids: CASSFVTGTGYEQYF. CDR3 DNA sequence: TGTGCCAGCAGCTTCGTTACCGGGACTGGCTACGAGCAGTACTTC.

The rearrangement uses TRBV7-9 and TRBJ1-2; no clear D. Trimming removed 3 bases from V and 4 bases from J, with 15 bases in between. Germline assignment: CDR1 SEHNR and CDR2 FQNEAQ (reference sequence). CDR3 length equals 15 residues. This chain's CDR3 is CASSFLDGSRYGYTF. DNA for the CDR3: TGTGCCAGCAGCTTCCTCGACGGGTCGCGCTATGGCTACACCTTC.

This clonotype showed up just a few times. V gene TRBV7-9 combines with J gene TRBJ2-3; 10 bases match TRBD2. The CDR3 sequence is 16 residues long. The V and J ends lost 4 bases and 0 bases, in that order; junction bases with no gene match: 4. Per germline, CDR1 SEHNR and CDR2 FQNEAQ (reference sequence). The CDR3 is CASSYGLAASTDTQYF. The CDR3 nucleotides are TGTGCCAGCAGCTACGGACTAGCGGCTAGCACAGATACGCAGTATTTT.

This clonotype was found many times. This chain connects TRBV9 to TRBJ1-1; D not resolved. Germline assignment: CDR1 SGDLS and CDR2 YYNGEE. V dropped 3 bases and J dropped 10 bases, with 16 bases sitting between them. This CDR3 comprises 13 residues. The CDR3: CASSAAGESAAFF. Here the CDR3 DNA reads TGTGCCAGCAGCGCGGCCGGGGAGTCGGCAGCTTTCTTT.

This clonotype was detected many times. V and J are TRBV7-9 and TRBJ1-1; D uncertain. CDR3 size: 17 residues. The germline V gene has CDR1 SEHNR and CDR2 FQNEAQ (reference sequence). Between the trimmed V and J ends, which lost 3 bases and 1 base, there was a span of 18 bases. CDR3 DNA: TGTGCCAGCAGCTTGAGAGGCGTTTTCGGGAAGAACACTGAAGCTTTCTTT. Its protein is CASSLRGVFGKNTEAFF.

With respect to this clonotype: At one end the junction does not follow the germline gene, possibly because of a read error. CDR3: CASNGPGTGNSEAFF. In nucleotides, the CDR3 is TGTGCCAGCAATGGTCCCGGGACAGGCAACAGTGAAGCTTTCTTT. The chain is built from TRBV12-3 or TRBV12-4 and TRBJ1-1; 8 bases match TRBD1. This CDR3 contains 15 residues.

This clonotype was seen many times. The chain recombines TRBV12-3 or TRBV12-4 with TRBJ2-2; D is perhaps TRBD2 (6 bases). The CDR3 loop spans 17 amino acids. The ends were cut back, 3 bases at V and 5 bases at J, with 19 bases in the middle. CDR3 sequence reads: CASSFGGTNRWTGELFF. In nucleotides, the CDR3 is TGTGCCAGCAGTTTTGGGGGGACGAACCGGTGGACCGGGGAGCTGTTTTTT.

The sample holds many counts of this clonotype. The CDR3 region is CASSQVAGENYGYTF. CDR3 DNA sequence: TGCGCCAGCAGCCAAGTAGCCGGGGAAAACTATGGCTACACCTTC. The J gene is TRBJ1-2, the V gene TRBV4-3; the D is unclear. V was pared by 1 base and J by 2 bases, with 11 bases between. The CDR3 runs 15 residues. CDR1 is LGHNA and CDR2 is YSLEER in the germline V gene.

Remarks on this clonotype: A much larger clone differs by one base, so this may be a read error. CDR3 loop: CASSPTGFSYNEQFF. DNA for the CDR3: TGTGCCAGCAGCCCAACAGGGTTTTCCTACAATGAGCAGTTCTTC. The J gene is TRBJ2-1, the V gene TRBV7-6; TRBD1 is a possible D gene (6 bases). The V end was cut by 5 bases, the J end by 1 base, with 12 bases between. CDR3 length: 15 amino acids. Germline lookup yields CDR1 SGHVS and CDR2 FNYEAQ.

This clonotype was detected a few times. The rearrangement uses TRBV6-2 or TRBV6-3 and TRBJ2-1, with D perhaps TRBD1 (5 bases). V was pared by 1 base and J by 4 bases, with 11 bases between. CDR1 MNHEY and CDR2 SVGEGT come from the germline V gene. The CDR3 is made up of 15 amino acids. The CDR3 loop reads CASSYWGDLYNEQFF. CDR3 DNA: TGTGCCAGCAGTTACTGGGGCGACCTTTACAATGAGCAGTTCTTC.

The gene calls are TRBV7-6 and TRBJ2-2, with a tentative D call TRBD2 (6 bases). Looked up from germline, CDR1 is SGHVS and CDR2 is FNYEAQ. This CDR3 spans 15 amino acids. V gave up 2 bases and J gave up 4 bases, with 11 bases separating them. The CDR3 loop reads CASSLWGEGTGELFF. The CDR3 DNA reads TGTGCCAGCAGCTTATGGGGGGAAGGCACCGGGGAGCTGTTTTTT.

This clonotype was picked up many times. Here the CDR3 reads CASTDIGQGGRPQHF. The CDR3 bases are TGTGCCAGCACTGACATAGGACAGGGAGGGAGGCCCCAGCATTTT. The rearrangement links TRBV28 to TRBJ1-5, with 8 bases identical to TRBD1. The V and J ends lost 7 bases and 9 bases, in that order; junction bases with no gene match: 14. The CDR3 spans 15 residues. In germline, CDR1 is MDHEN, CDR2 SYDVKM.

This clonotype has only a few counts. V usage is TRBV9 and J usage is TRBJ2-5, with a tentative D call TRBD1 (6 bases). This CDR3 has 15 residues. V was clipped by 0 bases and J by 10 bases, with 19 bases between them. The germline gives CDR1 SGDLS, CDR2 YYNGEE. This CDR3 reads CASSVDRQGNGGQYF. CDR3 DNA: TGTGCCAGCAGCGTAGATCGTCAGGGGAATGGGGGCCAGTACTTC.

This clonotype occurred many times. The chain uses TRBV28 and TRBJ2-5, with TRBD2 matching over 11 bases. J gave up 2 bases and V 0 bases, and 8 bases lay outside the gene matches. The CDR3 is 18 amino acids. The germline V gene has CDR1 MDHEN and CDR2 SYDVKM. The CDR3 DNA reads as TGTGCCAGCAGTTTATGGGTTCCGGGACTAGCGGATCAAGAGACCCAGTACTTC. Amino acid sequence: CASSLWVPGLADQETQYF.

This clonotype was seen more than once but under ten times. The chain couples TRBV6-2 or TRBV6-3 to TRBJ2-7; 8 nucleotides align to TRBD2. The ends lost 4 bases at V and 6 bases at J; junction bases unmatched: 8. In germline, CDR1 is MNHEY, CDR2 SVGEGT. The CDR3 runs to 14 residues. The CDR3 DNA reads TGTGCCAGCAGTTCAACGCGGGGGGCAGTCGAGCAGTACTTC. Its translation: CASSSTRGAVEQYF.

This clonotype was seen repeatedly, ten times or more. V gene TRBV12-3 or TRBV12-4 combines with J gene TRBJ2-5; possibly TRBD2 for D (6 bases). The CDR3 is made up of 13 amino acids. The V and J ends lost 6 bases and 5 bases respectively, with 13 bases between them. CDR3 sequence: CASRMTRRETQYF. Written as DNA, the CDR3 is TGTGCCAGCAGGATGACTAGAAGGGAGACCCAGTACTTC.

V and J are TRBV5-5 and TRBJ1-1; D is possibly TRBD1 (5 bases). The V gene lost 0 bases and the J gene lost 7 bases, with 13 bases spanning the gap. This CDR3 has 14 residues. Per germline, CDR1 SGHKS and CDR2 YYEKEE (reference sequence). The DNA for the CDR3 is TGTGCCAGCAGCTTGGAGAGGGGCAGCATTGAAGCTTTCTTT. This translates into CASSLERGSIEAFF.

A few counts support this clonotype. The genes are TRBV7-9 and TRBJ2-1; 8 positions match TRBD2. CDR1 and CDR2 from the germline V gene are SEHNR and FQNEAQ (reference sequence). This CDR3 has 15 amino acids. Trimming at V came to 5 bases and at J to 6 bases, leaving 9 bases not matched to a gene. CDR3 region: CASSVGGEVVNEQFF. In DNA, the CDR3 is TGTGCCAGCAGCGTCGGGGGGGAGGTAGTCAATGAGCAGTTCTTC.

This clonotype was seen only a few times. This chain connects TRBV28 to TRBJ1-3, with a weak D call TRBD1 (5 bases). The V end lost 0 bases, the J end lost 4 bases, and 13 bases lay between the germline ends. In germline, CDR1 is MDHEN, CDR2 SYDVKM. The CDR3 loop spans 16 amino acids. The CDR3 is CASSLWGRVSGNTIYF. In DNA, the CDR3 is TGTGCCAGCAGTTTATGGGGCAGGGTGTCAGGAAACACCATATATTTT.

This chain's CDR3 is CASRAGQGAIGTEAFF. CDR3 in DNA: TGTGCCAGCAGGGCAGGACAGGGGGCGATCGGCACTGAAGCTTTCTTT. The gene calls are TRBV6-4 and TRBJ1-1; 11 positions match TRBD1. There are 16 residues in the CDR3. Germline values: CDR1 MRHNA, CDR2 SNTAGT. Trimming removed 6 bases from V and 4 bases from J; junction bases left unmatched: 10.

The chain employs TRBV20-1 and TRBJ2-1; maybe TRBD1 (6 bases). This CDR3 has 14 residues. Germline CDR1 reads DFQATT; CDR2 reads SNEGSKA (reference sequence). CDR3 protein: CSGAGVGSYNEQFF. The CDR3, as DNA: TGCAGCGGGGCAGGGGTGGGCTCCTACAATGAGCAGTTCTTC.

This chain connects TRBV6-4 to TRBJ1-6; maybe TRBD1 (6 bases). This CDR3 comprises 14 residues. Trimming took off 2 bases at V and 6 bases at J, with 8 bases between the two ends. Per germline, CDR1 MRHNA and CDR2 SNTAGT. In DNA, the CDR3 is TGTGCCAGCAGTGACACAGGGAGTAATTCACCCCTCCACTTT. This codes for CASSDTGSNSPLHF.

The CDR3 reads CASSLVLGQGDYGYTF. For the CDR3, the DNA is TGTGCCAGCAGTTTGGTTTTGGGACAGGGTGACTATGGCTACACCTTC. The chain recombines TRBV28 with TRBJ1-2, with 9 bases fitting TRBD1. The CDR3 consists of 16 residues. The junction had 8 bases not matched to a gene; V was cut back by 3 bases and J by 3 bases. CDR1 and CDR2 (germline): MDHEN, SYDVKM.

This clonotype was seen many times. The genes are TRBV4-3 and TRBJ1-1; D might be TRBD1 (5 bases). This CDR3 has 12 residues. CDR1 and CDR2 (germline): LGHNA, YSLEER. Trimming took off 1 base at V and 6 bases at J, with 6 bases between the two ends. In nucleotides, the CDR3 is TGCGCCAGCAGCCAAGGGGGACCTGAAGCTTTCTTT. Its translation: CASSQGGPEAFF.

This clonotype was observed at least ten times. The rearrangement uses TRBV28 and TRBJ2-5; 12 positions match TRBD2. From germline, CDR1 is MDHEN and CDR2 SYDVKM. After removal of 3 bases from V and 5 bases from J, the junction contained 10 bases not matched to a gene. The CDR3 contains 17 residues. In nucleotides, the CDR3 is TGTGCCAGCAGTTTTTTGCTAGCGGGAGGGGACATGGAGACCCAGTACTTC. Amino acid sequence: CASSFLLAGGDMETQYF.

This CDR3 reads CASRSWGRAHYGYTF. As DNA, the CDR3 is TGTGCCAGCAGGTCGTGGGGCAGGGCGCACTATGGCTACACCTTC. This chain joins TRBV7-9 and TRBJ1-2, with a weak D call TRBD1 (5 bases). The germline gives CDR1 SEHNR, CDR2 FQNEAQ (reference sequence). The length of the CDR3 is 15 residues. Trimming left V 6 bases short and J 3 bases short, with 17 bases between. The full variable domain, in which reference TRBV7-9 and TRBJ1-2 provide the parts outside the CDR3, is DTGVSQNPRHKITKRGQNVTFRCDPISEHNRLYWYRQTLGQGPEFLTYFQNEAQLEKSRLLSDRFSAERPKGSFSTLEIQRTEQGDSAMYLCASRSWGRAHYGYTFGSGTRLTVV.

This clonotype was picked up many times. The chain employs TRBV20-1 and TRBJ2-1; 7 bases agree with TRBD2. Germline V CDR1 and CDR2: DFQATT, SNEGSKA (reference sequence). This CDR3 is built from 14 residues. J gave up 4 bases and V 3 bases, and 6 bases lay outside the gene matches. CDR3 coding DNA: TGCAGTGCTAGGGGAGGGAGGGATTACAATGAGCAGTTCTTC. This gives the protein CSARGGRDYNEQFF.